These T cell receptor beta chains were read from a single sample in a study of blood T cell repertoires in COVID-19. This table comes from immunoSEQ multiplex PCR, and its TCRdb copy is limited to in-frame clones, with some not included. The sample records about 240,000 clones, around 88% being singletons. The sequenced material came from PBMCs or T cells enriched from blood (not recorded which). The receptors come from a woman in her forties with acute COVID-19. Both conserved end residues are part of each CDR3. A D gene is named only where the DNA matches it firmly. Expanded clones get a size class; other rows say once, few or many, or leave the size out.

.	TRBV5-6	.	TRBJ2-1	TGTGCCAGCAGCTTGTTCGGAACAGGGGGGGCCCTCTATGAGCAGTTCTTC	CASSLFGTGGALYEQFF
.	TRBV25-1	.	TRBJ1-6	TGTGCCAGCAGGAACCGGGGGGATTATTCACCCCTCCACTTT	CASRNRGDYSPLHF
TRBD1	TRBV14	.	TRBJ2-2	TGTGCCAGCAGCGCCACCGGGACAGGGACCGGGGAGCTGTTTTTT	CASSATGTGTGELFF
TRBD2	TRBV11-3	.	TRBJ2-5	TGTGCCAGCAGCCAAAGGACTAGCGGGGGAGGGGAGACCCAGTACTTC	CASSQRTSGGGETQYF
.	TRBV27	.	TRBJ2-7	TGTGCCAGCAGTTATACAGCAATTTCCTACGAGCAGTACTTC	CASSYTAISYEQYF
.	TRBV5-1	.	TRBJ2-1	TGCGCCAGCAGCTTGCCTAGTTCCTACAATGAGCAGTTCTTC	CASSLPSSYNEQFF
.	TRBV19	once	TRBJ2-7	TGTGCCAGTAGTAAATCGGGACTCCCCCACGAGCAGTACTTC	CASSKSGLPHEQYF
TRBD1	TRBV19	.	TRBJ2-5	TGTGCCAGTAGTGACAGGGTTGGGGAGACCCAGTACTTC	CASSDRVGETQYF
TRBD1	TRBV4-1	few	TRBJ2-7	TGCGCCAGCAGCCAAGATCGGACAGGCTCCTACGAGCAGTACTTC	CASSQDRTGSYEQYF
.	TRBV18	.	TRBJ2-2	TGTGCCAGCTCACGTATCTCCGGGGAAGGCGGGGAGCTGTTTTTT	CASSRISGEGGELFF
.	TRBV20-1	.	TRBJ2-7	TGCAGTGCTGGGGACTGGGAGCAGTACTTC	CSAGDWEQYF
.	TRBV5-1	.	TRBJ1-6	TGCGCCAGCAGCCTAGGAACCGGCCCGGGGGGTAATTCACCCCTCCACTTT	CASSLGTGPGGNSPLHF
TRBD2	TRBV11-2	once	TRBJ2-1	TGTGCCAGCAGCTTAAGGCTAGCGGGCACCCTCTCCTACAATGAGCAGTTCTTC	CASSLRLAGTLSYNEQFF
TRBD2	TRBV3-1/TRBV3-2	.	TRBJ2-5	TGTGCCAGCAGCCAAGAAGGGCTAGCGGAGTACCAAGAGACCCAGTACTTC	CASSQEGLAEYQETQYF
TRBD1	TRBV3-1/TRBV3-2	.	TRBJ1-5	TGTGCCAGCAGCGCGCAGGGGGAACAGCCCCAGCATTTT	CASSAQGEQPQHF
TRBD2	TRBV4-1	.	TRBJ2-1	TGCGCCAGCAGCCATTCCATGGGCGGGAGTGGGAATGAGCAGTTCTTC	CASSHSMGGSGNEQFF
.	TRBV5-1	.	TRBJ1-1	TGCGCCAGCAGCCTCTCAGGCGGCAGGGTCACTGAAGCTTTCTTT	CASSLSGGRVTEAFF
.	TRBV5-1	.	TRBJ2-6	TGCGCCAGCAGCTTGGTACCCCCCACTGACTCTGGGGCCAACGTCCTGACTTTC	CASSLVPPTDSGANVLTF
.	TRBV5-1	.	TRBJ2-2	TGCGCCAGCAGCTTGTCTCAGGGTGGCACCGGGGAGCTGTTTTTT	CASSLSQGGTGELFF
.	TRBV18	.	TRBJ2-1	TGTGCCAGCTCACCAGGGGCTGAAGGGCAGTTCTTC	CASSPGAEGQFF
.	TRBV19	.	TRBJ2-5	TGTGCCAGTAGTGGCGGACAGATTCAAGAGACCCAGTACTTC	CASSGGQIQETQYF
.	TRBV2	.	TRBJ2-5	TGTGCCAGCAGTGAAGGAGGTGAGAGGTTCCAAGAGACCCAGTACTTC	CASSEGGERFQETQYF
TRBD1	TRBV5-5	.	TRBJ1-1	TGTGCCAGCAGCTTGTTGACAGGGCTATTGAACACTGAAGCTTTCTTT	CASSLLTGLLNTEAFF
TRBD2	TRBV2	.	TRBJ2-2	TGTGCCAGCAGTGAGGGCGGGAGTCTGGGTCCCGGGGAGCTGTTTTTT	CASSEGGSLGPGELFF
.	TRBV5-1	.	TRBJ1-2	TGCGCCAGCAGCTTGGGGTCCGGACAGTCCTATGGCTACACCTTC	CASSLGSGQSYGYTF
TRBD2	TRBV29-1	.	TRBJ2-5	TGCAGCGCCGGATCAACTAGCGCAGAGACCCAGTACTTC	CSAGSTSAETQYF
TRBD2	TRBV30	.	TRBJ2-7	TGTGCCTGGAGTGTAAATCTAGCGGGGACCTACGAGCAGTACTTC	CAWSVNLAGTYEQYF
.	TRBV2	once	TRBJ1-5	TGTGCCAGCAGGCGACAGGAGTGGGGAAATCAGCCCCAGCATTTT	CASRRQEWGNQPQHF
TRBD1	TRBV29-1	once	TRBJ2-7	TGCAGCGTTCAAAGGGCTACAGGGGGCCTATTCACTAAACTCGAGCAGTACTTC	CSVQRATGGLFTKLEQYF
.	TRBV3-1/TRBV3-2	.	TRBJ2-6	TGTGCCAGCAGCCCCGGGGTCCTGGCCAACGTCCTGACTTTC	CASSPGVLANVLTF
.	TRBV2	.	TRBJ1-1	TGTGCCTGCCACCAGGGGATGAGCACTGAAGCTTTCTTT	CACHQGMSTEAFF
.	TRBV10-2	.	TRBJ2-1	TGCGCCAGCAGTGCCTCGGGGGTCAATGAGCAGTTCTTC	CASSASGVNEQFF
TRBD2	TRBV5-5	.	TRBJ2-5	TGTGCCAGCAGCTCGCTGACTAGCGGGGAGACCCAGTACTTC	CASSSLTSGETQYF
.	TRBV7-9	.	TRBJ2-3	TGTGCCAGCAGCCCCTACACAGATACGCAGTATTTT	CASSPYTDTQYF